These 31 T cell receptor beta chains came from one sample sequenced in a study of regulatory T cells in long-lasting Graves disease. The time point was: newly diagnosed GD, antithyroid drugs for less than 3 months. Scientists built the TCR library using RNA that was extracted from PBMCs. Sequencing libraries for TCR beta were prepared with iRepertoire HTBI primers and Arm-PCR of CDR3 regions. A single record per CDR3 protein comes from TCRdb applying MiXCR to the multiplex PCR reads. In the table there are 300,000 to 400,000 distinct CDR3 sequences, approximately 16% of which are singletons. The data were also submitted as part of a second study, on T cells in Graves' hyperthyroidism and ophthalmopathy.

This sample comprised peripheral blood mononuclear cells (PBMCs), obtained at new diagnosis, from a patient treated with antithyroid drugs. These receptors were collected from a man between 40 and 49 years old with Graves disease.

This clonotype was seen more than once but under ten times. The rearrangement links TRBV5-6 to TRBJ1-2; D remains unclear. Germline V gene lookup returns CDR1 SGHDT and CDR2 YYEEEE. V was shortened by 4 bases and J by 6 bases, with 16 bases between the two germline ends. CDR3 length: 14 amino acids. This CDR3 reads CASSPVQSGDGYTF. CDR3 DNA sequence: TGTGCCAGCAGCCCTGTACAAAGTGGGGATGGCTACACCTTC.

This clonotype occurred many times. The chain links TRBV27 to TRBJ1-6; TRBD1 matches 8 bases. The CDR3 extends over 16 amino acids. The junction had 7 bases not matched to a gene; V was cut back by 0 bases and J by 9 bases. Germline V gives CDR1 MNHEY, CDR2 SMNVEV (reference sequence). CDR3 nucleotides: TGTGCCAGCAGTTTATCCGGGACAGGAACCGGTTCACCCCTCCACTTT. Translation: CASSLSGTGTGSPLHF.

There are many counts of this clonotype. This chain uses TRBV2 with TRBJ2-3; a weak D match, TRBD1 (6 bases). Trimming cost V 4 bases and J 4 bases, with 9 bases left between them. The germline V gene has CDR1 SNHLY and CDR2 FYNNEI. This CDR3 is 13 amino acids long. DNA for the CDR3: TGTGCCAGCAGTGGGTACAGGGCAGATACGCAGTATTTT. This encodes CASSGYRADTQYF. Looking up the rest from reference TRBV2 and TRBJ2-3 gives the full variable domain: EPEVTQTPSHQVTQMGQEVILRCVPISNHLYFYWYRQILGQKVEFLVSFYNNEISEKSEIFDDQFSVERPDGSNFTLKIRSTKLEDSAMYFCASSGYRADTQYFGPGTRLTVL.

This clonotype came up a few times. The CDR3 reads CASRQSRRGQGQETQYF. The CDR3 coding sequence is TGCGCCAGCAGACAATCACGTCGGGGACAGGGGCAAGAGACCCAGTACTTC. This chain connects TRBV4-1 to TRBJ2-5, with TRBD1 identical over 10 bases. This CDR3 contains 17 residues. Germline V gene sequence: CDR1 MGHRA, CDR2 YSYEKL. Trimming removed 6 bases from V and 2 bases from J; junction bases left unmatched: 12.

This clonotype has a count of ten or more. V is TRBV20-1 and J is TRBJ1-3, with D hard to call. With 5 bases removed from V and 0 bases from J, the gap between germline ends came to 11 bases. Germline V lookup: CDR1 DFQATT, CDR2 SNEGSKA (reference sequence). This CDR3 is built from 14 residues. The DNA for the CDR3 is TGCAGTGCTTCCCGAAGTGGCTCTGGAAACACCATATATTTT. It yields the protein CSASRSGSGNTIYF.

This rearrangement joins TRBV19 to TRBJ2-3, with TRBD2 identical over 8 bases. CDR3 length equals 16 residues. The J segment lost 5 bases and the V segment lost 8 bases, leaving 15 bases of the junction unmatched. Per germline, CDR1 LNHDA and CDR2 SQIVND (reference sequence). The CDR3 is CASGGGGSIAGDTQYF. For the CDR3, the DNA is TGTGCCAGTGGGGGCGGGGGGTCCATCGCGGGAGATACGCAGTATTTT.

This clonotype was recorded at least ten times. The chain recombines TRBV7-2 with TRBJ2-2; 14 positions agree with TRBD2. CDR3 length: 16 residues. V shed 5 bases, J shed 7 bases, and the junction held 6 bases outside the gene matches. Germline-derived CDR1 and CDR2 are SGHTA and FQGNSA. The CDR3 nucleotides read TGTGCCAGCAGCGGGACTAGCGGGGGAGTGCTCGGGGAGCTGTTTTTT. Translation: CASSGTSGGVLGELFF.

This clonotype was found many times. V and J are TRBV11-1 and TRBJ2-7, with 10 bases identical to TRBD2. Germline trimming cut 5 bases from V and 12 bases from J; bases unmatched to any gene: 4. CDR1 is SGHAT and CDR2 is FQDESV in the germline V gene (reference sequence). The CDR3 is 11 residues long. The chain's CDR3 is CASSQAGGRYF. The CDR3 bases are TGTGCCAGCAGCCAAGCGGGGGGGCGGTACTTC.

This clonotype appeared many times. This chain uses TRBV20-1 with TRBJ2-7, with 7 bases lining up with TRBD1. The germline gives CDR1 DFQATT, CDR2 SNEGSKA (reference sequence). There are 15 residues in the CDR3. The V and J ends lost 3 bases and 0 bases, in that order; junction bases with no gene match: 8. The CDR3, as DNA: TGCAGTGCTAGTCCCCGACAGGGCCGCTCCTACGAGCAGTACTTC. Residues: CSASPRQGRSYEQYF.

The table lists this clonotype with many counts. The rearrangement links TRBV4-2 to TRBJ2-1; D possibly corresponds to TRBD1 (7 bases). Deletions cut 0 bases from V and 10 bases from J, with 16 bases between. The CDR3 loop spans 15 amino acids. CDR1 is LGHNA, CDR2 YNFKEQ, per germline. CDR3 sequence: CASSQDPGRGREQFF. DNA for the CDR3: TGTGCCAGCAGCCAAGACCCAGGCAGGGGGAGGGAGCAGTTCTTC.

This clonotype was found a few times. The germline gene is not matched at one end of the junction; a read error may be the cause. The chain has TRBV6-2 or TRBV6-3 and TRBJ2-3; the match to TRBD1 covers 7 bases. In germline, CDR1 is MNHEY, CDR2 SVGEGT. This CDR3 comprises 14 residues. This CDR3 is CASSDSTGPDTQYF. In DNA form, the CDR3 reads TGTGCCAGCAGTGACTCGACAGGGCCAGATACGCAGTATTTT.

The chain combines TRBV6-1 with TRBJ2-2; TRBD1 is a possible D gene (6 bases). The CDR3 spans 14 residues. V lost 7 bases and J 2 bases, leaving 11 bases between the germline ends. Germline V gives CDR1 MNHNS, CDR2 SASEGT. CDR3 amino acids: CASIRQENTGELFF. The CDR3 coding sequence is TGTGCCAGCATAAGACAGGAAAACACCGGGGAGCTGTTTTTT.

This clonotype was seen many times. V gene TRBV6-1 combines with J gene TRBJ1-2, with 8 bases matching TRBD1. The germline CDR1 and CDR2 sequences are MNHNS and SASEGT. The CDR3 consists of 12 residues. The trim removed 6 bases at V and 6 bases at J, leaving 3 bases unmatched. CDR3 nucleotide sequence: TGTGCCAGCAGGACAGGGGCGAATGGCTACACCTTC. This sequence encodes CASRTGANGYTF.

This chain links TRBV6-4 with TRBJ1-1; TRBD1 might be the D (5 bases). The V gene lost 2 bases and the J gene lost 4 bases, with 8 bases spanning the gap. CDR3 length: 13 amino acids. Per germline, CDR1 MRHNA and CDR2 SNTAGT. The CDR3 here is CASSDRDGTEAFF. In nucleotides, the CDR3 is TGTGCCAGCAGTGACCGGGACGGCACTGAAGCTTTCTTT.

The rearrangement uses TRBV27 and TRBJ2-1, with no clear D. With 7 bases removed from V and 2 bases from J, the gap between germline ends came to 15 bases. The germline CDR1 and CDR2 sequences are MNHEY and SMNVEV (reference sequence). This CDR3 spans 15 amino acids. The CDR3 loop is CASTTAGPPYNEQFF. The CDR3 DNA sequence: TGTGCCAGCACAACGGCCGGGCCCCCCTACAATGAGCAGTTCTTC.

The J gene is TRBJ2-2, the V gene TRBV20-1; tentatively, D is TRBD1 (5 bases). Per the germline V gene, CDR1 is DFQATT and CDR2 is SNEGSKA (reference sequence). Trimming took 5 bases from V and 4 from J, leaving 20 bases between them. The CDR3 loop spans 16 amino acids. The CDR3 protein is CSAVDSTLFSTGELFF. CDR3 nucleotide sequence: TGCAGTGCTGTAGACAGTACATTGTTTAGCACCGGGGAGCTGTTTTTT.

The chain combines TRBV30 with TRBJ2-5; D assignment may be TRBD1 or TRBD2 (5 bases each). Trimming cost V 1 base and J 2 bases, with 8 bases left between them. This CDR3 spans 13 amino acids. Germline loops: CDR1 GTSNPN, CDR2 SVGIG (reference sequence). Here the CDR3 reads CAWSDGAQETQYF. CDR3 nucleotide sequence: TGTGCCTGGAGTGACGGGGCACAAGAGACCCAGTACTTC. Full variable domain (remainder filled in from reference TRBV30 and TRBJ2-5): SQTIHQWPATLVQPVGSPLSLECTVEGTSNPNLYWYRQAAGRGLQLLFYSVGIGQISSEVPQNLSASRPQDRQFILSSKKLLLSDSGFYLCAWSDGAQETQYFGPGTRLLVL.

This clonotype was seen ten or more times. The CDR3 region has the DNA TGTGCCAGCAGTTTACCCCCTGGGAACAATGAGCAGTTCTTC. Encoded protein: CASSLPPGNNEQFF. The chain combines TRBV12-3 or TRBV12-4 with TRBJ2-1; no reliable D call. CDR3 length: 14 amino acids. Trimming shortened V by 2 bases and J by 5 bases, and 10 bases separated the two germline ends.

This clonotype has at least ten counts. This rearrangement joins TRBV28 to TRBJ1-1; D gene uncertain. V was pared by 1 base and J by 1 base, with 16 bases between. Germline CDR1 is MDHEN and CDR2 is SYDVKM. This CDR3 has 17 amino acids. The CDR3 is CASSLFPMTGENTEAFF. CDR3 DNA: TGTGCCAGCAGTTTATTTCCGATGACCGGGGAGAACACTGAAGCTTTCTTT.

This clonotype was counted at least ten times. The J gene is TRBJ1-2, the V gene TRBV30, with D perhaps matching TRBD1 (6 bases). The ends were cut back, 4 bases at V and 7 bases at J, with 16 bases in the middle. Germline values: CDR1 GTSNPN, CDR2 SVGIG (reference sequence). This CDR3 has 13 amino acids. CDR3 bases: TGTGCCTGGAACTTAGGGGGGCGTTTTGGCTACACCTTC. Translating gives CAWNLGGRFGYTF.

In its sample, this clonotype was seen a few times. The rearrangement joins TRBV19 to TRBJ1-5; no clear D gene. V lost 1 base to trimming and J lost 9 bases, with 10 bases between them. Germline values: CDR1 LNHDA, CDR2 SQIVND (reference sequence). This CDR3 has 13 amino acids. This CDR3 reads CASSIGPLGPQHF. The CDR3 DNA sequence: TGTGCCAGTAGTATAGGACCCCTGGGGCCCCAGCATTTT.

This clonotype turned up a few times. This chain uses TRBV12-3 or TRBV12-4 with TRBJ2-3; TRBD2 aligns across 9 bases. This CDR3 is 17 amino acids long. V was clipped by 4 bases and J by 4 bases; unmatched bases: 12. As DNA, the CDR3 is TGTGCCAGCAGTTGGCATTCGGGCGGGGGGGCTTCAGATACGCAGTATTTT. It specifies CASSWHSGGGASDTQYF.

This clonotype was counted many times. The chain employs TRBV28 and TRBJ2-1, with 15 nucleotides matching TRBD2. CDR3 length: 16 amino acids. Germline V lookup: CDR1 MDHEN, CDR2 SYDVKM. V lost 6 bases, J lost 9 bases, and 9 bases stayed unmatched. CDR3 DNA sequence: TGTGCCAGCAGCCCAGGACTAGCGGGGGGGCTGGGTGAGCAGTTCTTC. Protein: CASSPGLAGGLGEQFF.

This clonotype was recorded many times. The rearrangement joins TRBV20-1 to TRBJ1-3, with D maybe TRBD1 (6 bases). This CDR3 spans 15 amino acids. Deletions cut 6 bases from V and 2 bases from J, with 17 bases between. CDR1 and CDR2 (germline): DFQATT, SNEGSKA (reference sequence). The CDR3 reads CSAKRGAGAGNTIYF. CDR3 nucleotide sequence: TGCAGTGCAAAGAGGGGGGCAGGGGCTGGAAACACCATATATTTT.

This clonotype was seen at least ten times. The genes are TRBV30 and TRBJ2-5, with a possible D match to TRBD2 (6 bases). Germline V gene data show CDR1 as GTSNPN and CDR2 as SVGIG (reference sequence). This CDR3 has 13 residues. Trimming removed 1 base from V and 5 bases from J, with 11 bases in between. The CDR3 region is CAWSEGTLETQYF. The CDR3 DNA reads TGTGCCTGGAGTGAAGGGACTTTGGAGACCCAGTACTTC.

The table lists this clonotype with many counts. The chain's CDR3 is CASSLQVGTGSDTQYF. The CDR3 DNA reads TGTGCCAGCAGCCTCCAAGTAGGGACAGGTTCAGATACGCAGTATTTT. The V gene is TRBV7-2, the J gene TRBJ2-3; 8 positions agree with TRBD1. Looked up from germline, CDR1 is SGHTA and CDR2 is FQGNSA. The CDR3 contains 16 residues. V gave up 5 bases and J gave up 4 bases; unmatched junction bases: 11.

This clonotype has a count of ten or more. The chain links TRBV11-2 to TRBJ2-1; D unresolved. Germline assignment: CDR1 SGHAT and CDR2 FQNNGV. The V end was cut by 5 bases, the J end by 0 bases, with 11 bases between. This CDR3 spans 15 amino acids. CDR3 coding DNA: TGTGCCAGCAGCCCATCCATAAGCTCCTACAATGAGCAGTTCTTC. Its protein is CASSPSISSYNEQFF.

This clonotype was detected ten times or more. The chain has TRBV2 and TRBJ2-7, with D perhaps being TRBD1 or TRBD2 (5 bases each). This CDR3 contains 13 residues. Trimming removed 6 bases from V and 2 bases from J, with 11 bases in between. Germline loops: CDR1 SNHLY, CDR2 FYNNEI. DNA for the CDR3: TGTGCCAGCAGGGGGGACGTAGCCTACGAGCAGTACTTC. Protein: CASRGDVAYEQYF.

This CDR3 is CAGGASGGLQETQYF. In nucleotides, the CDR3 is TGTGCCGGCGGGGCTAGCGGGGGACTCCAAGAGACCCAGTACTTC. The chain joins TRBV2 to TRBJ2-5; TRBD2 aligns across 10 bases. The V and J ends lost 11 bases and 1 base, in that order; junction bases with no gene match: 10. The germline V gene has CDR1 SNHLY and CDR2 FYNNEI. The CDR3 contains 15 residues.

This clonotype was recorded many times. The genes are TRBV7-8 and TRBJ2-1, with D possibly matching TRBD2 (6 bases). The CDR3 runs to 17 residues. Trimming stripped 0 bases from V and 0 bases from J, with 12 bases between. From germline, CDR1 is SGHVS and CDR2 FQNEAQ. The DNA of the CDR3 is TGTGCCAGCAGCTTAGCAGTAGCGGCCTACTCCTACAATGAGCAGTTCTTC. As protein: CASSLAVAAYSYNEQFF.

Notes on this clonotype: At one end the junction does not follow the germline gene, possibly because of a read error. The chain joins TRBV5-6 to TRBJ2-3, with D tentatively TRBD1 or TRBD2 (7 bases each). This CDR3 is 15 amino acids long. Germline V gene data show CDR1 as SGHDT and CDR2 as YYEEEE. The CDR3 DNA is TGTGCCAGCAGCTCGGGACAGACTAGCACAGATATGCAGTATTTT. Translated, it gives CASSSGQTSTDMQYF.